The 21 T cell receptor beta chains in this list originate from one sample, sequenced in a study of cytomegalovirus exposure and HLA in healthy donors. The repertoire was sequenced with immunoSEQ multiplex PCR; TCRdb's copy has only in-frame clones and lacks some. The sample holds about 140,000 clones; more than 85% are singletons and the top ten take about 0.75%. Sequencing was performed on PBMCs. The receptor set was obtained from a man younger than 35 in good health and CMV-seronegative.

The rearrangement uses TRBV19 and TRBJ2-1; 8 positions agree with TRBD2. Trimming cost V 7 bases and J 4 bases; bases outside gene matches: 12. The CDR3 runs to 16 residues. Looked up from germline, CDR1 is LNHDA and CDR2 is SQIVND (reference sequence). CDR3 protein: CASTRRSGGGYNEQFF. The DNA of the CDR3 is TGTGCCAGTACCAGGAGGAGCGGGGGAGGGTACAATGAGCAGTTCTTC.

This chain connects TRBV7-9 to TRBJ2-7; TRBD2 aligns across 11 bases. Germline V gives CDR1 SEHNR, CDR2 FQNEAQ (reference sequence). V was pared by 4 bases and J by 3 bases, with 11 bases of the junction left unmatched. The CDR3 is 17 residues long. CDR3 residues: CASSSSLAGGLRYEQYV. As DNA, the CDR3 is TGTGCCAGCAGCTCTTCGCTAGCGGGAGGACTACGCTACGAGCAGTACGTC.

J is TRBJ1-1 and V is TRBV29-1; 10 bases fit TRBD1. The CDR3 loop spans 16 amino acids. V lost 4 bases, J lost 1 base, and 9 bases stayed unmatched. Germline V gene data show CDR1 as SQVTM and CDR2 as ANQGSEA. The CDR3 DNA is TGCAGCGTTGCCCCCGGACAGGGGGGCGGGAACACTGAAGCTTTCTTT. Amino acid sequence: CSVAPGQGGGNTEAFF.

The V gene is TRBV9, the J gene TRBJ1-2; D is uncertain. V lost 7 bases, J lost 3 bases, and 19 bases lay in between. CDR1 is SGDLS and CDR2 is YYNGEE in the germline V gene. The length of the CDR3 is 15 residues. The CDR3 nucleotides read TGTGCCAGCGTGCCTGGGGAGACGATTTACTATGGCTACACCTTC. Translation: CASVPGETIYYGYTF. The variable domain in full, with the rest retrieved from reference TRBV9 and TRBJ1-2, is DSGVTQTPKHLITATGQRVTLRCSPRSGDLSVYWYQQSLDQGLQFLIQYYNGEERAKGNILERFSAQQFPDLHSELNLSSLELGDSALYFCASVPGETIYYGYTFGSGTRLTVV.

The chain has TRBV11-3 and TRBJ2-6, with TRBD1 matching over 7 bases. Trimming took 3 bases from V and 3 from J; bases not matched to a gene: 11. The germline V gene has CDR1 SGHNT and CDR2 YENEEA. There are 18 residues in the CDR3. CDR3 nucleotide sequence: TGTGCCAGCAGCTTCGGCAGGGGGATTGTTGGTGGGGCCAACGTCCTGACTTTC. It translates to CASSFGRGIVGGANVLTF.

The chain couples TRBV5-1 to TRBJ1-1; 9 bases agree with TRBD1. The J segment lost 5 bases and the V segment lost 4 bases, leaving 15 bases of the junction unmatched. The V gene's germline CDR1 is SGHRS and CDR2 YFSETQ. The length of the CDR3 is 17 residues. Here the CDR3 DNA reads TGCGCCAGCAGCCAACGTCCCGGGACAGGGATGGGGACTGAAGCTTTCTTT. Translation gives CASSQRPGTGMGTEAFF. The entire variable domain, with the rest obtained from reference TRBV5-1 and TRBJ1-1, is as follows: KAGVTQTPRYLIKTRGQQVTLSCSPISGHRSVSWYQQTPGQGLQFLFEYFSETQRNKGNFPGRFSGRQFSNSRSEMNVSTLELGDSALYLCASSQRPGTGMGTEAFFGQGTRLTVV.

DNA for the CDR3: TGCAGCGTTGCCCGCGGGCTGAACACTGAAGCTTTCTTT. Translated, it gives CSVARGLNTEAFF. This rearrangement joins TRBV29-1 to TRBJ1-1; D not resolved. Trimming took off 4 bases at V and 0 bases at J, with 9 bases between the two ends. Germline V lookup: CDR1 SQVTM, CDR2 ANQGSEA. The CDR3 is 13 amino acids.

This sequence joins TRBV4-1 and TRBJ1-4, with a weak D call TRBD1 (6 bases). CDR3 length: 16 amino acids. Germline CDR1 reads MGHRA; CDR2 reads YSYEKL. V shed 1 base and J shed 0 bases, with 9 bases lying between them. DNA of the CDR3: TGCGCCAGCAGCCAAGCAGGGGTTGCAACTAATGAAAAACTGTTTTTT. Amino acid sequence: CASSQAGVATNEKLFF.

The rearrangement links TRBV14 to TRBJ2-5, with TRBD2 matching over 10 bases. Germline CDR1 SGHDN, CDR2 FVKESK. J lost 5 bases, V lost 2 bases, and 8 bases had no gene match. The CDR3 extends over 16 amino acids. The CDR3 loop is CASSQFLAGAPETQYF. CDR3 nucleotides: TGTGCCAGCAGCCAATTTCTAGCGGGGGCTCCGGAGACCCAGTACTTC.

This chain joins TRBV5-1 and TRBJ1-1; D might be TRBD1 (6 bases). Germline V CDR1 and CDR2: SGHRS, YFSETQ. This CDR3 region has 16 residues. The V and J ends lost 0 bases and 5 bases respectively, with 17 bases between them. The CDR3 DNA reads TGCGCCAGCAGCTTGGCAACAGGGTTAGGAGGTACTGAAGCTTTCTTT. It specifies CASSLATGLGGTEAFF.

The gene calls are TRBV18 and TRBJ2-2; 9 bases fit TRBD2. J gave up 2 bases and V 3 bases, and 16 bases lay outside the gene matches. Germline loops: CDR1 KGHSH, CDR2 LQKENI. This CDR3 contains 20 residues. The CDR3: CASSPSPAGGSFGNTGELFF. CDR3 bases: TGTGCCAGCTCACCCTCGCCAGCGGGGGGCAGTTTTGGCAACACCGGGGAGCTGTTTTTT.

The rearrangement links TRBV5-4 to TRBJ2-3, with TRBD1 identical over 9 bases. J was trimmed by 5 bases and V by 2 bases; bases with no gene match: 6. The CDR3 has 15 residues. The V gene's germline CDR1 is SGHNT and CDR2 YYREEE (reference sequence). For the CDR3, the DNA is TGTGCCAGCAGCTTTCACGACAGGGGGGGAGATACGCAGTATTTT. The encoded protein is CASSFHDRGGDTQYF.

The chain uses TRBV18 and TRBJ1-6, with D possibly matching TRBD1 (5 bases). CDR1 is KGHSH and CDR2 is LQKENI in the germline V gene. Trimming removed 10 bases at V and 0 bases at J, with 16 bases between. This CDR3 has 16 amino acids. CDR3 region: CATSTASSSYNSPLHF. The DNA for the CDR3 is TGTGCCACCTCGACAGCCTCAAGCTCCTATAATTCACCCCTCCACTTT.

This chain uses TRBV27 with TRBJ1-3, with TRBD1 identical over 7 bases. Germline V CDR1 and CDR2: MNHEY, SMNVEV (reference sequence). Trimming took 0 bases from V and 3 from J; bases not matched to a gene: 11. The CDR3 has 18 residues. The CDR3 loop is CASSLSGVLGGGGNTIYF. The CDR3 coding sequence is TGTGCCAGCAGTTTATCGGGCGTTTTAGGGGGCGGTGGAAACACCATATATTTT.

V and J are TRBV1 and TRBJ2-3; the DNA was not used to check the table's D call, TRBD2. TRBV1 is a recognized pseudogene. This CDR3 region has 17 residues. The CDR3 here is CTSSQDPSGGRTDTQYF. In nucleotides, the CDR3 is TGCACCAGCAGCCAAGATCCTAGCGGGGGACGCACAGATACGCAGTATTTT.

Remarks on this clone: This CDR3 fails to terminate in the conserved phenylalanine or tryptophan, so it likely reflects a read error. Because the CDR3's place on the DNA is in doubt, the DNA is left out and the CDR3 is given as listed by TCRdb. The same CDR3 also results from other DNA sequences found in this sample. This sequence joins TRBV30 and TRBJ2-7; the table's D call of TRBD1 was not tested on the DNA. Germline CDR1 and CDR2: GTSNPN and SVGIG (reference sequence). From its first to its last residue, the CDR3 has 15 amino acids. This chain's CDR3 is CAWSVSGGLVGETSP.

The chain couples TRBV6-1 to TRBJ1-5; TRBD1 matches 7 bases. V was clipped by 6 bases and J by 4 bases; unmatched bases: 6. Germline V gives CDR1 MNHNS, CDR2 SASEGT. The CDR3 extends over 14 amino acids. The CDR3 nucleotides are TGTGCCAGCAGGAGGACAGGCCCGAATCAGCCCCAGCATTTT. Its protein is CASRRTGPNQPQHF.

The CDR3 reads CASRDRAYEQYV. The CDR3 nucleotides are TGTGCCAGCAGAGACAGGGCCTACGAGCAGTACGTC. This chain connects TRBV6-1 to TRBJ2-7, with 7 bases lining up with TRBD1. J was trimmed by 2 bases and V by 6 bases; bases with no gene match: 1. Germline V lookup: CDR1 MNHNS, CDR2 SASEGT. The CDR3 totals 12 residues.

The gene calls are TRBV9 and TRBJ2-3, with 7 bases matching TRBD2. The J segment lost 5 bases and the V segment lost 0 bases, leaving 12 bases of the junction unmatched. This CDR3 region has 17 residues. Germline V gene sequence: CDR1 SGDLS, CDR2 YYNGEE. The CDR3 protein is CASSVATGGRAGDTQYF. DNA of the CDR3: TGTGCCAGCAGCGTAGCTACTGGGGGGAGGGCCGGAGATACGCAGTATTTT.

This CDR3 reads CAAGDFRYGYTF. Here the CDR3 DNA reads TGTGCCGCCGGGGATTTTAGGTATGGCTACACCTTC. J is TRBJ1-2 and V is TRBV10-3, with D uncertain. V lost 11 bases and J 5 bases, leaving 15 bases between the germline ends. CDR3 length: 12 residues. Germline V gene data show CDR1 as ENHRY and CDR2 as SYGVKD.

This clone was detected once. This same CDR3 is encoded by further DNA sequences in the sample. The rearrangement links TRBV9 to TRBJ2-3; D might be TRBD1 (5 bases). Germline V gene data show CDR1 as SGDLS and CDR2 as YYNGEE. This CDR3 spans 15 amino acids. Trimming pared 0 bases from V and 0 bases from J, leaving 8 bases between. CDR3 sequence: CASSVGQGSTDTQYF. In nucleotides, the CDR3 is TGTGCCAGCAGCGTAGGGCAGGGTAGCACAGATACGCAGTATTTT.